The 7 T cell receptor beta chains below all came from one sample that was sequenced in a study of T cell repertoires in cytomegalovirus infection. A single record per CDR3 protein comes from TCRdb applying MiXCR to the reads. This sample has tens of thousands of distinct CDR3 sequences; 28% occur once, and the top ten carry 59%. These receptors' antigens are unknown. Sequenced material: CD8+ T cells from cultured PBMCs, taken from culture after CMV antigen stimulation. The receptor set was obtained from a human donor in good health (CMV status not recorded). Some clones in this sample may be carry-over from other donors' samples.

The J gene is TRBJ1-3, the V gene TRBV6-6; D unclear. The germline gives CDR1 MNHNY, CDR2 SVGAGI (reference sequence). V shed 0 bases and J shed 0 bases, with 12 bases lying between them. The length of the CDR3 is 17 residues. CDR3 DNA sequence: TGTGCCAGCAGTTACTCGACCCTCAAGAGCTCTGGAAACACCATATATTTT. Translated, it gives CASSYSTLKSSGNTIYF.

V gene TRBV5-1 combines with J gene TRBJ1-2; no definite D call. The V end was cut by 7 bases, the J end by 6 bases, with 16 bases between. The CDR3 has 13 amino acids. CDR1 and CDR2 from the germline V gene are SGHRS and YFSETQ. CDR3 sequence: CASLEGGTDGYTF. The DNA for the CDR3 is TGCGCCAGCTTGGAAGGTGGAACAGATGGCTACACCTTC.

The table lists this clonotype with many counts. An end of the junction differs from the germline gene, which may be a read error. The chain couples TRBV7-7 to TRBJ2-1; the match to TRBD2 covers 8 bases. Germline-derived CDR1 and CDR2 are SSHAT and FNYEAQ (reference sequence). The CDR3 covers 17 residues. Written as DNA, the CDR3 is TGTGCTAGCAGCTTAGCGGGAAAGGTTTTCAGACACAATGAGCAGTTCTTC. Translated, it gives CASSLAGKVFRHNEQFF.

The chain joins TRBV30 to TRBJ2-1; D uncertain. V shed 2 bases and J shed 5 bases, with 13 bases lying between them. The CDR3 loop spans 14 amino acids. Germline V lookup: CDR1 GTSNPN, CDR2 SVGIG (reference sequence). CDR3 bases: TGTGCCTGGAGTCACGGAGTACCTGACAATGAGCAGTTCTTC. It yields the protein CAWSHGVPDNEQFF.

In its sample, this clonotype was seen once. This chain connects TRBV15 to TRBJ1-1; possibly TRBD1 for D (5 bases). The CDR3 covers 14 residues. Germline V gives CDR1 LNHNV, CDR2 YYDKDF (reference sequence). Trimming pared 1 base from V and 5 bases from J, leaving 11 bases between. The CDR3 protein is CATSRGGDGTEAFF. CDR3 DNA: TGTGCCACCAGCAGAGGGGGGGATGGTACTGAAGCTTTCTTT.

The genes are TRBV4-1 and TRBJ1-5; D remains unclear. This CDR3 comprises 14 residues. V lost 0 bases to trimming and J lost 6 bases, with 9 bases between them. Germline V gene data show CDR1 as MGHRA and CDR2 as YSYEKL. The CDR3 bases are TGCGCCAGCAGCCAAGAGGGAGAGGTTCAGCCCCAGCATTTT. Translating gives CASSQEGEVQPQHF.

The J gene is TRBJ2-3, the V gene TRBV6-2 or TRBV6-3, with D maybe TRBD1 (6 bases). This CDR3 has 12 amino acids. Between the trimmed V and J ends, which lost 2 bases and 6 bases, there was a span of 6 bases. Per germline, CDR1 MNHEY and CDR2 SVGEGT. The CDR3: CASSYDRDTQYF. As DNA, the CDR3 is TGTGCCAGCAGTTACGACAGGGATACGCAGTATTTT.